The present T cell receptor (beta chain) was sequenced within a study of CD8+CD57+ T cells in acquired aplastic anemia. Across the whole study: Healthy CD8+ samples averaged approximately 9.9 million reads.

Genomic DNA, the template, was used for profiling of the TCR beta VDJ and CDR3. One entry per CDR3 protein, called by TCRdb with MiXCR from the reads. In the table there are around 230,000 distinct CDR3 sequences, over 55% of which are singletons. The germline gives CDR1 ENHRY, CDR2 SYGVKD. The length of the CDR3 is 17 residues. Overall study results and limits: Patients and controls shared 25 to 35 CD8+ CDR3 sequences, which appeared highly expressed in patients and within their immunodominant clones. Patients showed no significant difference from controls in CD8+ Simpson's diversity.

This clonotype was counted once. Its antigen is still unknown. At one end, the junction sequence differs from germline, possibly due to a read error. The clonotype originates from a human donor in good health. Source material: sorted CD4+, CD8+, or CD8+CD57+ T cells (not recorded which) from PBMCs. The chain combines TRBV10-3 with TRBJ2-3, with TRBD2 identical over 10 bases. CDR3 sequence reads: CATSASVTSGSLDTQYF. As DNA, the CDR3 is TGTGCCACCAGTGCCTCCGTGACTAGCGGGTCGCTGGATACGCAGTATTTT.